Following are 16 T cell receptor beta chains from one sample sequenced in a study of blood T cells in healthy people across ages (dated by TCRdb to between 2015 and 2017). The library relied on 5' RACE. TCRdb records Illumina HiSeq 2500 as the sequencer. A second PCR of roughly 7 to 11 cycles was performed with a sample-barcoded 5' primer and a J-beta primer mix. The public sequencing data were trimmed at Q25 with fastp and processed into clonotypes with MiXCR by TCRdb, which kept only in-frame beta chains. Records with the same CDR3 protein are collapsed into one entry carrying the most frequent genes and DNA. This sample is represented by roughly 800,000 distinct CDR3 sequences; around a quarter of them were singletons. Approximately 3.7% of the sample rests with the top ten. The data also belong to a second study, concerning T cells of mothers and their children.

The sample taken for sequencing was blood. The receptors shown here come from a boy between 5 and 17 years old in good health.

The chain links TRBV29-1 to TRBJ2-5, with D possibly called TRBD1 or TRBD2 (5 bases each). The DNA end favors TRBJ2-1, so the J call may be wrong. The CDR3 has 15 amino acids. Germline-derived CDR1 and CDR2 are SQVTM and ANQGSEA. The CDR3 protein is CSVEVAAGSLNEQFF. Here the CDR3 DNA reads TGCAGCGTTGAAGTGGCGGCAGGGAGCTTGAATGAGCAGTTCTTC.

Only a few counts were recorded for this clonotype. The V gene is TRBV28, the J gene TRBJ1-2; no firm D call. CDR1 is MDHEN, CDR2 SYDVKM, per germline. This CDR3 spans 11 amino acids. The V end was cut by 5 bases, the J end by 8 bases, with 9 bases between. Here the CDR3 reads CASSRWSGYTF. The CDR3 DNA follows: TGTGCCAGCAGTCGCTGGTCGGGCTACACCTTC.

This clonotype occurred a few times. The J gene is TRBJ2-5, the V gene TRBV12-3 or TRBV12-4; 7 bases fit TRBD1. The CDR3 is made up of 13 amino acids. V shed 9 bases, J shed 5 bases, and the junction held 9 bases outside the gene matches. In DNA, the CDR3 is TGTGCCAGGAGATCGAGGGGGCGGGAGACCCAGTACTTC. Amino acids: CARRSRGRETQYF.

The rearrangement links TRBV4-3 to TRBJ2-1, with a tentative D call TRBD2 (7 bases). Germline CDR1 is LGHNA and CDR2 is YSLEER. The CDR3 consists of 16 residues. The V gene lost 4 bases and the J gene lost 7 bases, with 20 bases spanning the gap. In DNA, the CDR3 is TGCGCCAGCAGCCGGATAGGGGGGGCATGGTGGAATGAGCAGTTCTTC. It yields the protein CASSRIGGAWWNEQFF.

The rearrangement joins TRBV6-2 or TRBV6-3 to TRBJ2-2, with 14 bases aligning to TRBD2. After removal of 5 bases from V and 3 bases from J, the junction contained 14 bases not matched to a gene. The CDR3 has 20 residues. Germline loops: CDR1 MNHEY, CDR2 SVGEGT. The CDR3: CASSDPPGTSGSKDTGELFF. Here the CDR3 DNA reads TGTGCCAGCAGTGACCCGCCCGGGACTAGCGGGAGTAAAGACACCGGGGAGCTGTTTTTT.

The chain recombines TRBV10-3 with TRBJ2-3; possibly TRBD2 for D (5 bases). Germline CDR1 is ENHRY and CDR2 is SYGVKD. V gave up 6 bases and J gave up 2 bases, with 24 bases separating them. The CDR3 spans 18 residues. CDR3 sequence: CAIRPTSGLPPSTDTQYF. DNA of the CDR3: TGTGCCATCAGACCCACGAGCGGTCTTCCCCCTTCCACAGATACGCAGTATTTT.

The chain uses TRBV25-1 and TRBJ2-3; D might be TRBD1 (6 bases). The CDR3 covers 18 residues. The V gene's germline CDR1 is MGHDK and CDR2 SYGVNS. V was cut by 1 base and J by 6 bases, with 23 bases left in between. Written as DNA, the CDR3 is TGTGCCAGCAGTGAATGGGACCGGGACAACTCATTATCCGATACGCAGTATTTT. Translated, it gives CASSEWDRDNSLSDTQYF.

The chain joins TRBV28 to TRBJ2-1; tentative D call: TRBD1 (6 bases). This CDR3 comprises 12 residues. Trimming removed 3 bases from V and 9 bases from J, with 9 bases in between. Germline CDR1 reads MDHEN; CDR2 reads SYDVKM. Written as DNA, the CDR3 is TGTGCCAGCAGTTTCCAGGGGCTTGAGCAGTTCTTC. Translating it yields CASSFQGLEQFF.

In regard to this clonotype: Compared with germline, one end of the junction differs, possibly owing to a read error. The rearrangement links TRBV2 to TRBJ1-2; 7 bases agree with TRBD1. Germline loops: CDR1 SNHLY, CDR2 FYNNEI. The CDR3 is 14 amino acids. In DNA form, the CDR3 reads TGTGCCAGCAGTGACGGGGGACAGCCTCATGGCCACACCTTC. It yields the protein CASSDGGQPHGHTF. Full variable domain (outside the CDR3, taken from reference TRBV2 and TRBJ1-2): EPEVTQTPSHQVTQMGQEVILRCVPISNHLYFYWYRQILGQKVEFLVSFYNNEISEKSEIFDDQFSVERPDGSNFTLKIRSTKLEDSAMYFCASSDGGQPHGHTFGSGTRLTVV.

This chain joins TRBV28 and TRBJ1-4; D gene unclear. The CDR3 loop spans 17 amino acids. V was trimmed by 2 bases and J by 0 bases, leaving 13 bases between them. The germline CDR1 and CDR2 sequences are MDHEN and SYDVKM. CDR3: CASSLARAPATNEKLFF. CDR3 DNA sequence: TGTGCCAGCAGTTTAGCGCGGGCGCCTGCAACTAATGAAAAACTGTTTTTT.

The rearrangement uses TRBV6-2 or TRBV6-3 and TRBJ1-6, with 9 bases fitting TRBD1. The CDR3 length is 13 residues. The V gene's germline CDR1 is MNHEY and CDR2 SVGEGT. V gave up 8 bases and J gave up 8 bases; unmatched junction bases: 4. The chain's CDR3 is CASDRGSDSPLHF. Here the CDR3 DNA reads TGTGCCAGCGACAGGGGGTCGGATTCACCCCTCCACTTT.

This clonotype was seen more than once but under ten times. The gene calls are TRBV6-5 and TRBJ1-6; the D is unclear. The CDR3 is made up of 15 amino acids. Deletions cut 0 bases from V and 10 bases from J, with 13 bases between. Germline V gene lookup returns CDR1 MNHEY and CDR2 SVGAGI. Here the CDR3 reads CASSYSITVNSPLHF. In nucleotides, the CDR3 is TGTGCCAGCAGTTACTCGATTACAGTAAACTCACCCCTCCACTTT.

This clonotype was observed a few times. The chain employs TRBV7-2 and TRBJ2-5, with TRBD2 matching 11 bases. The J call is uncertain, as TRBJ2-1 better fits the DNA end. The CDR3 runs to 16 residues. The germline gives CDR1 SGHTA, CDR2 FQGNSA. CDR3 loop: CASSLASLAGVTTQFF. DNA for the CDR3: TGTGCCAGCAGCTTAGCTTCACTAGCGGGGGTCACGACCCAGTTCTTC.

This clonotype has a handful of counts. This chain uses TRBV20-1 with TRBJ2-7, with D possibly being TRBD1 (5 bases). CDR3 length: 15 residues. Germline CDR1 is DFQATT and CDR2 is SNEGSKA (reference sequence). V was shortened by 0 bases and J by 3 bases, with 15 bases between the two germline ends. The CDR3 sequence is CSARDVGAASYEQYF. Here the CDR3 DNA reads TGCAGTGCTAGAGATGTTGGGGCAGCGAGCTACGAGCAGTACTTC.

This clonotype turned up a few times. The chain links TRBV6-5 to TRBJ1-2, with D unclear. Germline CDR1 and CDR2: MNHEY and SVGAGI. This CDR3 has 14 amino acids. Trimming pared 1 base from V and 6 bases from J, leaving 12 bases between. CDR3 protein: CASSYYPGEDGYTF. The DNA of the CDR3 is TGTGCCAGCAGTTACTACCCGGGAGAAGATGGCTACACCTTC.

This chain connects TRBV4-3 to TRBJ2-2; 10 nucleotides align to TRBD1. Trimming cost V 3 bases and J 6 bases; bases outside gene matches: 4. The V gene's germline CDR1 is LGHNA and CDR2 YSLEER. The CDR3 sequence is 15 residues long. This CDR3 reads CASSHPDRGAGELFF. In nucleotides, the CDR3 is TGCGCCAGCAGCCACCCGGACAGGGGGGCCGGGGAGCTGTTTTTT.